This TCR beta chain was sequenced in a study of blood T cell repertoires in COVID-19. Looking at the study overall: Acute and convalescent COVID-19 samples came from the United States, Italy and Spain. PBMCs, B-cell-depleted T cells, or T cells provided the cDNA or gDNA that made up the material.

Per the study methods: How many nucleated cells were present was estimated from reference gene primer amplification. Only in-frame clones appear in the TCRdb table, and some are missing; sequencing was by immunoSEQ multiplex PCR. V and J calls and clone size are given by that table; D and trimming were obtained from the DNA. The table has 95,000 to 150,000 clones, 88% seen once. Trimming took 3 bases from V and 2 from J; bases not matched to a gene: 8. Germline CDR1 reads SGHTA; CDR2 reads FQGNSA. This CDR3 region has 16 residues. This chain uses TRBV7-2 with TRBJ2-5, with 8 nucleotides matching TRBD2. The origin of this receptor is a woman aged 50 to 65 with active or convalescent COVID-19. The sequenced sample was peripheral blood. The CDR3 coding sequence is TGTGCCAGCAGCTTGAGCAGCGGGAGAGGGCAAGAGACCCAGTACTTC. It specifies CASSLSSGRGQETQYF.